These 9 T cell receptor beta chains were all obtained from the same sample, sequenced in a study of monozygotic twins with inflammatory bowel disease. TCRdb re-called the 5' RACE reads and catalogs CDR3 proteins one per entry, DNA excluded. The data include roughly 330,000 distinct CDR3 sequences; the top ten clones carry 2% to 2.5%. The sequencing sample was made of blood. Source of these receptors: a human donor with ulcerative colitis or Crohn's disease, or a healthy co-twin of an affected twin (not recorded which).

The chain employs TRBV12-3 or TRBV12-4 and TRBJ2-1; with no DNA, the TCRdb D assignment of TRBD1 cannot be verified. The CDR3 loop spans 16 amino acids. CDR3 sequence reads: CASSYYGGGAGNEQFF.

The rearrangement links TRBV6-1 to TRBJ2-2; TCRdb outputs TRBD2, but without DNA this stays unchecked. The germline CDR1 and CDR2 sequences are MNHNS and SASEGT. The CDR3 is made up of 15 amino acids. This CDR3 is CASSMGLAVTGELFF.

This chain links TRBV4-1 with TRBJ1-1. This CDR3 has 13 amino acids. From germline, CDR1 is MGHRA and CDR2 YSYEKL. The chain's CDR3 is CASSQDIDSEAFF.

The rearrangement joins TRBV11-2 to TRBJ2-3. This CDR3 has 13 residues. Germline values: CDR1 SGHAT, CDR2 FQNNGV. The CDR3 here is CASSFVISDTQYF. The whole variable domain, remainder taken from reference TRBV11-2 and TRBJ2-3, is EAGVAQSPRYKIIEKRQSVAFWCNPISGHATLYWYQQILGQGPKLLIQFQNNGVVDDSQLPKDRFSAERLKGVDSTLKIQPAKLEDSAVYLCASSFVISDTQYFGPGTRLTVL.

This chain links TRBV18 with TRBJ2-1; lacking DNA, the TRBD2 call made by TCRdb goes unchecked. The CDR3 has 16 residues. The germline V gene encodes CDR1 KGHSH and CDR2 LQKENI. The CDR3 region is CASSPPLSGGADEQFF. Filled out from reference TRBV18 and TRBJ2-1, the complete variable domain reads NAGVMQNPRHLVRRRGQEARLRCSPMKGHSHVYWYRQLPEEGLKFMVYLQKENIIDESGMPKERFSAEFPKEGPSILRIQQVVRGDSAAYFCASSPPLSGGADEQFFGPGTRLTVL.

CDR3 residues: CSASAVGGVEQYF. J is TRBJ2-7 and V is TRBV20-1; TCRdb names TRBD1, which stays unverified in the absence of DNA. CDR1 and CDR2 from the germline V gene are DFQATT and SNEGSKA (reference sequence). The CDR3 has 13 amino acids.

The rearrangement uses TRBV19 and TRBJ1-1; TCRdb's D call of TRBD1 is untestable without DNA. This CDR3 has 14 amino acids. Germline CDR1 and CDR2: LNHDA and SQIVND (reference sequence). The CDR3 loop is CASSPGSRGTEAFF.

The chain is built from TRBV15 and TRBJ2-7; the D gene TCRdb calls, TRBD1, cannot be checked with no DNA. The CDR3 extends over 17 amino acids. The germline V gene has CDR1 LNHNV and CDR2 YYDKDF (reference sequence). CDR3 sequence reads: CATSRDQMGARAYEQYF.

The gene calls are TRBV6-1 and TRBJ1-1; TCRdb's assignment of TRBD1 cannot be checked, as there is no DNA. Germline loops: CDR1 MNHNS, CDR2 SASEGT. The CDR3 spans 13 residues. CDR3 loop: CASSGRGRTEAFF.